Following are 10 T cell receptor beta chains from one sample sequenced in a study of cytomegalovirus exposure and HLA in healthy donors. The PCR ran on 60 Vbeta and 13 Jbeta primers. Method: immunoSEQ multiplex PCR; TCRdb's copy keeps in-frame clones and lacks some. This sample yields some 120,000 clones, of which about 74% are seen a single time; about 3.5% belongs to the top ten. Specimen: PBMCs. The receptors come from a man between 25 and 39 years old in good health and CMV-seronegative.

This chain links TRBV14 with TRBJ2-1; unclear D gene. This CDR3 contains 14 residues. Deletions cut 4 bases from V and 4 bases from J, with 11 bases between. Germline V CDR1 and CDR2: SGHDN, FVKESK. The CDR3 loop reads CASSPHEIYNEQFF. In DNA, the CDR3 is TGTGCCAGCAGCCCTCACGAGATTTACAATGAGCAGTTCTTC.

This chain links TRBV29-1 with TRBJ2-7; 10 bases are a match to TRBD2. Germline values: CDR1 SQVTM, CDR2 ANQGSEA. There are 15 residues in the CDR3. Trimming cost V 2 bases and J 4 bases; bases outside gene matches: 8. The CDR3 nucleotides read TGCAGCGTTGAAAGGAGGGCTAGCGGGAGTTACGAGCAGTACTTC. This codes for CSVERRASGSYEQYF.

The CDR3 here is CASSSAGYEQYF. The DNA for the CDR3 is TGTGCCAGCAGTTCCGCCGGCTACGAGCAGTACTTC. This chain uses TRBV6-6 with TRBJ2-7; D remains ambiguous. Looked up from germline, CDR1 is MNHNY and CDR2 is SVGAGI (reference sequence). Between the trimmed V and J ends, which lost 4 bases and 3 bases, there was a span of 7 bases. The CDR3 is 12 amino acids.

V and J are TRBV6-6 and TRBJ2-1; D possibly corresponds to TRBD2 (7 bases). The CDR3 consists of 14 residues. Germline V gene data show CDR1 as MNHNY and CDR2 as SVGAGI (reference sequence). The V end lost 4 bases, the J end lost 9 bases, and 16 bases lay between the germline ends. CDR3 residues: CASSWGGGRGEQFF. CDR3 sequence (DNA): TGTGCCAGCAGTTGGGGGGGCGGGAGAGGTGAGCAGTTCTTC.

The sample holds a few counts of this clone. The junction and the germline gene differ at one end; a read error may be behind it. The chain combines TRBV7-2 with TRBJ1-1; TRBD1 might be the D (5 bases). The CDR3 is made up of 14 amino acids. Per the germline V gene, CDR1 is SGHTA and CDR2 is FQGNSA. The CDR3 protein is CASSLKGVDTEDFF. In DNA form, the CDR3 reads TGTGCCAGCAGCTTAAAGGGTGTGGACACTGAAGATTTCTTT.

This rearrangement joins TRBV6-5 to TRBJ2-5, with D unclear. Trimming shortened V by 0 bases and J by 5 bases, and 13 bases separated the two germline ends. The CDR3 covers 15 residues. CDR1 is MNHEY and CDR2 is SVGAGI in the germline V gene. CDR3 coding DNA: TGTGCCAGCAGTTACTCCGCGGTTCTTGGGGAGACCCAGTACTTC. It yields the protein CASSYSAVLGETQYF.

The rearrangement joins TRBV19 to TRBJ2-5; D unclear. The last part of the DNA fits TRBJ2-7 better; the J call may be wrong. This CDR3 comprises 12 residues. Germline lookup yields CDR1 LNHDA and CDR2 SQIVND (reference sequence). CDR3 nucleotides: TGTGCCAGTAGTGAGGCTAACTACGAGCAGTACTTC. This encodes CASSEANYEQYF.

The chain links TRBV6-5 to TRBJ2-7; 9 positions match TRBD1. The length of the CDR3 is 14 residues. The V gene end was trimmed by 6 bases and the J gene end by 5 bases; junction bases not matched to a gene: 8. Germline V gene lookup returns CDR1 MNHEY and CDR2 SVGAGI. The CDR3 is CASSLGQGRNEQYF. CDR3 nucleotides: TGTGCCAGCAGCTTGGGACAGGGACGTAACGAGCAGTACTTC.

This chain links TRBV28 with TRBJ2-2; TRBD2 is a possible D gene (6 bases). Per the germline V gene, CDR1 is MDHEN and CDR2 is SYDVKM. CDR3 length: 19 amino acids. Trimming stripped 3 bases from V and 0 bases from J, with 20 bases between. DNA for the CDR3: TGTGCCAGCAGTTTGGACCCGTCGTTTCGGGGGTCGAACACCGGGGAGCTGTTTTTT. This encodes CASSLDPSFRGSNTGELFF.

In this sample, this clone turned up a few times. The chain combines TRBV18 with TRBJ1-1; 9 bases are a match to TRBD1. The trim removed 3 bases at V and 1 base at J, leaving 6 bases unmatched. This CDR3 is built from 16 residues. From germline, CDR1 is KGHSH and CDR2 LQKENI. The CDR3 sequence: CASSPAGQGKNTEAFF. The CDR3, as DNA: TGTGCCAGCTCACCGGCGGGACAGGGAAAGAACACTGAAGCTTTCTTT.